These 14 T cell receptor beta chains were all obtained from the same sample, sequenced in a study of cytomegalovirus exposure and HLA in healthy donors. PCR amplification relied on 60 Vbeta primers (plus 13 Jbeta primers). Here immunoSEQ multiplex PCR was the method, and the copy in TCRdb shows in-frame clones only, minus some. Of about 100,000 clones listed, roughly 76% were seen once; the top ten hold around 17%. Source material: PBMCs. The receptors shown here come from a woman aged 55-69 years in good health and CMV-seropositive.

The V call is TRBV28, the J call TRBJ1-2; 7 positions match TRBD1. This CDR3 is 13 amino acids long. The J segment lost 3 bases and the V segment lost 9 bases, leaving 7 bases of the junction unmatched. Looked up from germline, CDR1 is MDHEN and CDR2 is SYDVKM. The CDR3 DNA reads TGTGCCAGTCAGCCGGGACAGTACTATGGCTACACCTTC. Protein: CASQPGQYYGYTF.

The CDR3 region has the DNA TGTGCCAGCAGCAACCGACAGGGGGGCCGTTCAAACACCGGGGAGCTGTTTTTT. Its protein is CASSNRQGGRSNTGELFF. The genes are TRBV21-1 and TRBJ2-2; TRBD1 is the table's D call and was not checked against the DNA. TRBV21-1 is tagged as a pseudogene. This CDR3 comprises 18 residues.

The rearrangement links TRBV10-2 to TRBJ2-1; 11 nucleotides match TRBD2. CDR1 and CDR2 (germline): WSHSY, SAAADI. The trim removed 5 bases at V and 8 bases at J, leaving 11 bases unmatched. This CDR3 contains 16 residues. CDR3 nucleotides: TGCGCCAGCAGTACCGTCCGGGTAGCGGGAGGGTATGAGCAGTTCTTC. This sequence encodes CASSTVRVAGGYEQFF.

This clone was counted between two and nine times. The chain uses TRBV30 and TRBJ1-2, with 8 bases lining up with TRBD1. The J segment lost 1 base and the V segment lost 5 bases, leaving 9 bases of the junction unmatched. Germline V gene data show CDR1 as GTSNPN and CDR2 as SVGIG (reference sequence). The CDR3 contains 15 residues. CDR3 loop: CAWGRDRSLNYGYTF. The CDR3 nucleotides read TGTGCCTGGGGAAGGGACAGGAGCCTTAACTATGGCTACACCTTC.

This clone was observed a handful of times. The chain combines TRBV21-1 with TRBJ2-4; the table's D call TRBD2 went unverified against the DNA. TRBV21-1 is a listed pseudogene. The CDR3 contains 14 residues. The CDR3 sequence is CASGGRNAKNIQYF. As DNA, the CDR3 is TGTGCCAGCGGAGGGCGGAACGCCAAAAACATTCAGTACTTC.

The V gene is TRBV25-1, the J gene TRBJ2-5; TRBD1 aligns across 9 bases. This CDR3 comprises 14 residues. Germline V gives CDR1 MGHDK, CDR2 SYGVNS. V was clipped by 4 bases and J by 4 bases; unmatched bases: 4. CDR3 residues: CASSGYRGPETQYF. The CDR3 coding sequence is TGTGCCAGCAGTGGATACAGGGGGCCAGAGACCCAGTACTTC.

The chain joins TRBV2 to TRBJ2-5, with TRBD1 identical over 10 bases. This CDR3 has 15 amino acids. Germline V gene lookup returns CDR1 SNHLY and CDR2 FYNNEI. V lost 5 bases and J lost 3; bases outside the gene matches: 6. As DNA, the CDR3 is TGTGCCAGCAGTTCCACCGGACAGGGGGAAGAGACCCAGTACTTC. Translating gives CASSSTGQGEETQYF.

The V gene is TRBV30, the J gene TRBJ1-2; 10 bases match TRBD1. The CDR3 spans 15 residues. Germline trimming cut 3 bases from V and 7 bases from J; bases unmatched to any gene: 11. Looked up from germline, CDR1 is GTSNPN and CDR2 is SVGIG (reference sequence). CDR3 sequence: CAWRLTGGAVGGYTF. CDR3 in DNA: TGTGCCTGGAGGTTGACAGGGGGCGCGGTCGGTGGCTACACCTTC.

Comment on this clone: The same CDR3 arises from other DNA sequences in this sample as well. The V call is TRBV7-9, the J call TRBJ1-1; the match to TRBD1 covers 7 bases. The CDR3 length is 15 residues. V lost 4 bases and J lost 3; bases outside the gene matches: 8. Germline V CDR1 and CDR2: SEHNR, FQNEAQ (reference sequence). The CDR3 is CASSSPVGGYTEAFF. CDR3 bases: TGTGCCAGCAGCTCACCGGTAGGGGGCTACACTGAAGCTTTCTTT. Complete variable domain (other parts from reference TRBV7-9 and TRBJ1-1): DTGVSQNPRHKITKRGQNVTFRCDPISEHNRLYWYRQTLGQGPEFLTYFQNEAQLEKSRLLSDRFSAERPKGSFSTLEIQRTEQGDSAMYLCASSSPVGGYTEAFFGQGTRLTVV.

The V and J genes are TRBV5-1 and TRBJ2-2; a possible D gene is TRBD1 (5 bases). The CDR3 spans 12 residues. The germline V gene encodes CDR1 SGHRS and CDR2 YFSETQ. Trimming cost V 4 bases and J 6 bases, with 7 bases left between them. The CDR3 DNA sequence: TGCGCCAGCAGCCCAGGGTCCGGGGAGCTGTTTTTT. Translated, it gives CASSPGSGELFF.

J is TRBJ1-1 and V is TRBV7-2, with D perhaps matching TRBD1 (5 bases). Germline V gene lookup returns CDR1 SGHTA and CDR2 FQGNSA. V lost 5 bases, J lost 0 bases, and 13 bases lay in between. The CDR3 spans 15 residues. In DNA form, the CDR3 reads TGTGCCAGCAGCCTAACAGGCGGTCTGAACACTGAAGCTTTCTTT. Its translation: CASSLTGGLNTEAFF.

This sequence joins TRBV18 and TRBJ1-2; 8 nucleotides agree with TRBD1. The CDR3 length is 15 residues. Trimming removed 3 bases from V and 4 bases from J; junction bases left unmatched: 7. The germline V gene has CDR1 KGHSH and CDR2 LQKENI. This CDR3 reads CASSPRGTGLYGYTF. The DNA of the CDR3 is TGTGCCAGCTCACCGCGGGGGACAGGTCTCTATGGCTACACCTTC.

This chain joins TRBV30 and TRBJ2-1; 16 bases are shared with TRBD2. V was clipped by 3 bases and J by 6 bases; unmatched bases: 5. Germline V gives CDR1 GTSNPN, CDR2 SVGIG (reference sequence). The CDR3 has 16 residues. CDR3 region: CAWRYGTSGRANEQFF. The CDR3 DNA reads as TGTGCCTGGAGATACGGGACTAGCGGGAGGGCCAATGAGCAGTTCTTC.

The rearrangement uses TRBV18 and TRBJ2-7, with 9 bases matching TRBD1. V lost 6 bases, J lost 6 bases, and 12 bases stayed unmatched. This CDR3 has 15 residues. Germline V gene data show CDR1 as KGHSH and CDR2 as LQKENI. CDR3 loop: CASSPPRGQGFEQYF. CDR3 coding DNA: TGTGCCAGCTCTCCTCCCCGCGGACAGGGGTTCGAGCAGTACTTC.